This T cell receptor (beta chain) derives from a study of blood T cell repertoires in COVID-19. Measured with immunoSEQ multiplex PCR; TCRdb has only the in-frame clones, and not every one. The repertoire holds 250,000 to 400,000 clones, with 90% as singletons. Germline trimming cut 5 bases from V and 0 bases from J; bases unmatched to any gene: 7. Germline loops: CDR1 SGHTA, CDR2 FQGNSA. The CDR3 length is 16 residues. This clone showed up just once. The TCR comes from a man in his 60s who had recovered from COVID-19. The chain is built from TRBV7-2 and TRBJ2-1; 7 nucleotides match TRBD2. The sequenced sample consisted of PBMCs or T cells enriched from blood (not recorded which). The CDR3 coding sequence is TGTGCCAGCAGCACCCTGGGGGGGTACTCCTACAATGAGCAGTTCTTC. Its translation is CASSTLGGYSYNEQFF.